The 8 T cell receptor beta chains below come from one sample, sequenced in a study of blood T cell repertoires in COVID-19. Measured with immunoSEQ multiplex PCR; TCRdb has only the in-frame clones, and not every one. The data show some 340,000 clones, 90% seen once. The material sequenced was PBMCs or T cells enriched from blood (not recorded which). These receptors all come from a woman aged 25 to 39 who had been exposed to COVID-19.

This clone was seen a single time. V usage is TRBV7-2 and J usage is TRBJ2-3, with D tentatively TRBD1 (6 bases). CDR1 and CDR2 from the germline V gene are SGHTA and FQGNSA. Trimming took 5 bases from V and 7 from J, leaving 19 bases between them. The length of the CDR3 is 15 residues. In DNA form, the CDR3 reads TGTGCCAGCAGCAACTGGGACATTGGGGCTTATACGCAGTATTTT. Protein: CASSNWDIGAYTQYF.

This sequence joins TRBV12-3 or TRBV12-4 and TRBJ1-2, with TRBD1 matching over 7 bases. This CDR3 contains 13 residues. The J segment lost 8 bases and the V segment lost 8 bases, leaving 11 bases of the junction unmatched. The CDR3 sequence is CASGEQGRGGYTF. The DNA for the CDR3 is TGTGCCAGCGGTGAACAGGGGAGAGGGGGCTACACCTTC.

The chain uses TRBV9 and TRBJ2-1; the match to TRBD1 covers 7 bases. Germline V gives CDR1 SGDLS, CDR2 YYNGEE. This CDR3 region has 19 residues. Losses at the gene ends were 4 bases for V and 7 bases for J; bases not matched to a gene: 23. CDR3 nucleotide sequence: TGTGCCAGCAGCACCCACTGGGGACAGAGGACCCAAGGGGTAAATGAGCAGTTCTTC. Its translation: CASSTHWGQRTQGVNEQFF.

This chain joins TRBV7-9 and TRBJ2-7, with 10 bases matching TRBD2. The germline V gene has CDR1 SEHNR and CDR2 FQNEAQ (reference sequence). The CDR3 has 16 amino acids. Germline trimming cut 1 base from V and 6 bases from J; bases unmatched to any gene: 9. The CDR3 DNA reads TGTGCCAGCAGCTTAGTCCCAGCGGGGGGGCCAAGCGAGCAGTACTTC. Protein sequence: CASSLVPAGGPSEQYF.

CDR3: CATSRGIGIKNEKLFF. DNA for the CDR3: TGTGCCACCAGCAGAGGGATCGGGATTAAAAATGAAAAACTGTTTTTT. The chain is built from TRBV15 and TRBJ1-4; D not certain. Per germline, CDR1 LNHNV and CDR2 YYDKDF (reference sequence). CDR3 length: 16 residues. V was shortened by 1 base and J by 5 bases, with 14 bases between the two germline ends.

The V and J genes are TRBV10-1 and TRBJ1-2; D unresolved. The V and J ends lost 3 bases and 6 bases respectively, with 5 bases between them. CDR3 length equals 11 residues. Per the germline V gene, CDR1 is WNHNN and CDR2 is SYGVQD (reference sequence). CDR3 loop: CASSESDGYTF. The CDR3, as DNA: TGCGCCAGCAGTGAATCAGATGGCTACACCTTC.

The V gene is TRBV4-2, the J gene TRBJ1-2, with D possibly TRBD1 on 5 matching bases. The CDR3 runs 13 residues. Germline loops: CDR1 LGHNA, CDR2 YNFKEQ. V shed 3 bases and J shed 4 bases, with 9 bases lying between them. The CDR3 DNA sequence: TGTGCCAGCAGCCAGGGACTCAGCTATGGCTACACCTTC. Translation gives CASSQGLSYGYTF.

This clone was observed once. V is TRBV7-3 and J is TRBJ2-1, with TRBD2 matching over 7 bases. After removal of 0 bases from V and 8 bases from J, the junction contained 7 bases not matched to a gene. Germline CDR1 SGHTA, CDR2 FQGTGA. The CDR3 contains 15 residues. The DNA for the CDR3 is TGTGCCAGCAGCTTAACGTCCATAAGCGGGGATGAGCAGTTCTTC. It translates to CASSLTSISGDEQFF. Full variable domain (rest looked up from reference TRBV7-3 and TRBJ2-1): GAGVSQTPSNKVTEKGKYVELRCDPISGHTALYWYRQSLGQGPEFLIYFQGTGAADDSGLPNDRFFAVRPEGSVSTLKIQRTERGDSAVYLCASSLTSISGDEQFFGPGTRLTVL.